Described below is a single T cell receptor beta chain sequence and its context. Its antigen is not known. The data originate from a study of shared clonotypes between healthy human individuals. The wider study: Donors consisted of a couple of women and a few men between 18 and 49.

As processed by the authors: Because ImmunoSEQ provided only junction sequences with no quality scores, the filtering differed. The data were produced by immunoSEQ multiplex PCR, yet TCRdb's version contains in-frame clones alone and is incomplete. V and J calls and clone size follow that table, whereas D and trimming were derived from the DNA. The table includes hundreds of thousands of clones, 74% detected once. Findings and caveats of the study: The low donor count limited represented genetic and exposure-history diversity. Sorted-subset samples were not fully sequenced, rarefaction indicated.

In germline, CDR1 is MNHEY, CDR2 SMNVEV (reference sequence). V was trimmed by 7 bases and J by 4 bases, leaving 16 bases between them. This CDR3 is 15 amino acids long. The TCR comes from a woman in her 30s in good health. Sequenced input: memory CD4+ T cells sorted from blood. Subset described: CD45RA-negative fraction. The J gene is TRBJ2-2, the V gene TRBV27; tentatively, D is TRBD1 (5 bases). DNA of the CDR3: TGTGCCAGCAAACTAATGACAGTGAGCACCGGGGAGCTGTTTTTT. Protein: CASKLMTVSTGELFF.